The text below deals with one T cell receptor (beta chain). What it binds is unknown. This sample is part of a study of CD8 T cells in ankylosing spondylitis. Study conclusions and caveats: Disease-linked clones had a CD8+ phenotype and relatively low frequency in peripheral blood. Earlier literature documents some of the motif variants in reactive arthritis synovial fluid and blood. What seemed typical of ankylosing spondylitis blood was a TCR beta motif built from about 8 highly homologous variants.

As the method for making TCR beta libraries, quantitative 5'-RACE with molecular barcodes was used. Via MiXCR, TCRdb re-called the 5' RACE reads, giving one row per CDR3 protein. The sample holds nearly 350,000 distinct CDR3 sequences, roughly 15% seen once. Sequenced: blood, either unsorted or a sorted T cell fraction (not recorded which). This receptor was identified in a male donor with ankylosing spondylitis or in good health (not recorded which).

CDR3: CASSLRAAGPLSTDTQYF. The CDR3 bases are TGTGCCAGCAGTTTAAGGGCCGCTGGACCTCTCAGCACAGATACGCAGTATTTT. The V and J genes are TRBV12-3 or TRBV12-4 and TRBJ2-3; no reliable D call. The CDR3 consists of 18 residues. The V end lost 2 bases, the J end lost 0 bases, and 18 bases lay between the germline ends.